Following are 21 T cell receptor beta chains from one sample sequenced in a study of shared clonotypes between healthy human individuals. Sequencing was performed with immunoSEQ multiplex PCR; in TCRdb, only in-frame clones are kept and a portion is missing. The table includes around 1,000,000 clones, roughly 77% detected once. Input material: memory CD4+ T cells from PBMCs. The subset here: CD45RA-negative fraction. The receptor source for this set is a man aged 18 to 29 in good health. Some clones in this sample may be carry-over from other donors' samples.

CDR3: CASSRRRAGEGGTDTQYF. DNA for the CDR3: TGCGCCAGCAGCCGCCGAAGAGCGGGAGAGGGGGGCACAGATACGCAGTATTTT. The chain employs TRBV4-1 and TRBJ2-3; 8 nucleotides line up with TRBD2. The CDR3 consists of 18 residues. Germline assignment: CDR1 MGHRA and CDR2 YSYEKL. Trimming cost V 4 bases and J 1 base; bases outside gene matches: 13.

This clone has a handful of counts. The genes are TRBV6-1 and TRBJ1-5; unclear D gene. CDR3 length equals 13 residues. The V gene lost 3 bases and the J gene lost 6 bases, with 9 bases spanning the gap. Germline V CDR1 and CDR2: MNHNS, SASEGT. In DNA form, the CDR3 reads TGTGCCAGCAGTGATGGGCGGATTCAGCCCCAGCATTTT. It yields the protein CASSDGRIQPQHF.

CDR3 in amino acids: CASRVGGQEAFF. Written as DNA, the CDR3 is TGTGCCAGCAGAGTCGGGGGGCAAGAAGCTTTCTTT. The chain combines TRBV28 with TRBJ1-1; D possibly corresponds to TRBD1 (6 bases). V gave up 6 bases and J gave up 8 bases, with 13 bases separating them. CDR1 MDHEN and CDR2 SYDVKM come from the germline V gene. The CDR3 extends over 12 amino acids.

This chain uses TRBV11-2 with TRBJ2-1; D uncertain. This CDR3 is 13 amino acids long. Germline V CDR1 and CDR2: SGHAT, FQNNGV. With 8 bases removed from V and 5 bases from J, the gap between germline ends came to 13 bases. CDR3 sequence: CASRRALNNEQFF. CDR3 sequence (DNA): TGTGCCAGCCGCCGGGCCTTAAACAATGAGCAGTTCTTC.

This clone has just a few counts. This sequence joins TRBV6-1 and TRBJ1-1; maybe TRBD1 (5 bases). Germline values: CDR1 MNHNS, CDR2 SASEGT. The V and J ends lost 8 bases and 3 bases respectively, with 10 bases between them. The CDR3 consists of 12 residues. The CDR3 bases are TGTGCCAGCGGACTGGGGGACACTGAAGCTTTCTTT. Translated, it gives CASGLGDTEAFF.

The rearrangement uses TRBV7-2 and TRBJ1-4; no clear D. The V and J ends lost 0 bases and 0 bases respectively, with 8 bases between them. Germline lookup yields CDR1 SGHTA and CDR2 FQGNSA. CDR3 length: 16 residues. CDR3 sequence reads: CASSLARAATNEKLFF. CDR3 sequence (DNA): TGTGCCAGCAGCTTAGCGAGGGCAGCAACTAATGAAAAACTGTTTTTT. Drawing the rest from reference TRBV7-2 and TRBJ1-4, the complete variable domain is GAGVSQSPSNKVTEKGKDVELRCDPISGHTALYWYRQSLGQGLEFLIYFQGNSAPDKSGLPSDRFSAERTGGSVSTLTIQRTQQEDSAVYLCASSLARAATNEKLFFGSGTQLSVL.

V is TRBV28 and J is TRBJ2-1; 10 positions match TRBD2. CDR3 size: 17 residues. The V and J ends lost 5 bases and 9 bases, in that order; junction bases with no gene match: 16. Germline CDR1 and CDR2: MDHEN and SYDVKM. This chain's CDR3 is CASSQEGGSGRAGEQFF. CDR3 DNA: TGTGCCAGCAGTCAAGAGGGGGGGAGCGGGAGGGCCGGTGAGCAGTTCTTC.

V usage is TRBV29-1 and J usage is TRBJ1-3, with D possibly TRBD1 on 6 matching bases. Germline values: CDR1 SQVTM, CDR2 ANQGSEA. V lost 3 bases, J lost 0 bases, and 12 bases lay in between. The CDR3 is 15 amino acids. This chain's CDR3 is CSVDVVRGSGNTIYF. The CDR3 nucleotides read TGCAGCGTTGATGTTGTCAGGGGCTCTGGAAACACCATATATTTT.

This clone was seen just once. The CDR3 spells CASSLAGISYGYTF. CDR3 sequence (DNA): TGTGCCAGCAGCTTGGCCGGGATATCCTATGGCTACACCTTC. The chain carries TRBV5-4 and TRBJ1-2; D is unclear. CDR1 SGHNT and CDR2 YYREEE come from the germline V gene (reference sequence). This CDR3 contains 14 residues. V lost 0 bases and J lost 4, with 10 bases in between.

The chain couples TRBV7-1 to TRBJ2-1; possible D gene TRBD1, 5 bases. TRBV7-1 counts as an open reading frame of uncertain function. CDR3 length equals 12 residues. V lost 5 bases to trimming and J lost 7 bases, with 9 bases between them. DNA of the CDR3: TGTGCCAGCAGCCCCCGACAGAATGAGCAGTTCTTC. Its translation: CASSPRQNEQFF.

The chain is built from TRBV19 and TRBJ1-5, with 7 bases lining up with TRBD1. J lost 1 base, V lost 4 bases, and 4 bases had no gene match. Per germline, CDR1 LNHDA and CDR2 SQIVND (reference sequence). The CDR3 sequence is 15 residues long. The CDR3 reads CASSTSRGSNQPQHF. For the CDR3, the DNA is TGTGCCAGTAGTACCTCCAGGGGGAGCAATCAGCCCCAGCATTTT.

About this clone: Distinct nucleotide sequences in the sample also encode this CDR3. V gene TRBV5-6 combines with J gene TRBJ2-6; D not certain. This CDR3 comprises 16 residues. Between the trimmed V and J ends, which lost 2 bases and 0 bases, there was a span of 9 bases. CDR1 is SGHDT, CDR2 YYEEEE, per germline. For the CDR3, the DNA is TGTGCCAGCAGCTTTGGTCTGAGCTCTGGGGCCAACGTCCTGACTTTC. Amino acid sequence: CASSFGLSSGANVLTF.

This chain links TRBV7-2 with TRBJ2-7, with 7 positions matching TRBD1. After removal of 2 bases from V and 5 bases from J, the junction contained 9 bases not matched to a gene. The CDR3 extends over 15 amino acids. Germline V CDR1 and CDR2: SGHTA, FQGNSA. CDR3 residues: CASSLMAGGWDEQYF. The CDR3, as DNA: TGTGCCAGCAGCTTAATGGCAGGGGGATGGGACGAGCAGTACTTC.

The genes are TRBV27 and TRBJ1-2; the match to TRBD1 covers 8 bases. In germline, CDR1 is MNHEY, CDR2 SMNVEV (reference sequence). This CDR3 spans 15 amino acids. With 7 bases clipped from V and 0 bases from J, the junction kept 7 bases outside the gene matches. CDR3 nucleotides: TGTGCCAGCACCCCTCGGACAGGGACTAACTATGGCTACACCTTC. Protein: CASTPRTGTNYGYTF.

V and J are TRBV4-2 and TRBJ2-2; D remains unclear. The germline V gene has CDR1 LGHNA and CDR2 YNFKEQ. V was cut by 6 bases and J by 1 base, with 9 bases left in between. The CDR3 sequence is 14 residues long. In DNA form, the CDR3 reads TGTGCCAGCAGAATCCAGGAGAACACCGGGGAGCTGTTTTTT. Its translation is CASRIQENTGELFF.

This clone was picked up a small number of times. The V call is TRBV29-1, the J call TRBJ1-1; D ambiguous. This CDR3 contains 13 residues. The germline gives CDR1 SQVTM, CDR2 ANQGSEA. The germline V and J ends were trimmed by 3 bases and 1 base, with 9 bases remaining between them. CDR3 sequence: CSVDYGRNTEAFF. CDR3 in DNA: TGCAGCGTTGATTACGGGAGGAACACTGAAGCTTTCTTT.

V is TRBV12-1 and J is TRBJ2-7. TRBV12-1 is deemed a pseudogene. The CDR3 has 16 amino acids. The DNA of the CDR3 is TGTGCCAGCACCCCTTGTCAGGGGCGGGACGACTACGAGCAGTACTTC. Translation: CASTPCQGRDDYEQYF.

The rearrangement joins TRBV11-2 to TRBJ2-1, with 9 bases matching TRBD1. CDR3 size: 17 residues. Unmatched junction bases numbered 7, after V lost 3 bases and J lost 1 base. The germline V gene has CDR1 SGHAT and CDR2 FQNNGV. The CDR3 DNA sequence: TGTGCCAGCAGCTTGAATCATGGGACAGGGTCCTACAATGAGCAGTTCTTC. It codes for CASSLNHGTGSYNEQFF.

V is TRBV6-6 and J is TRBJ1-1; 8 positions agree with TRBD1. The ends lost 4 bases at V and 11 bases at J; junction bases unmatched: 9. CDR1 and CDR2 (germline): MNHNY, SVGAGI (reference sequence). This CDR3 has 13 residues. The CDR3 DNA reads as TGTGCCAGCAGTTCCCACAGGGGGGTTCGGGCTTTCTTT. Its protein product is CASSSHRGVRAFF.

This chain links TRBV5-1 with TRBJ2-7; D not resolved. The CDR3 spans 14 residues. CDR1 is SGHRS and CDR2 is YFSETQ in the germline V gene. Trimming pared 4 bases from V and 6 bases from J, leaving 17 bases between. Here the CDR3 DNA reads TGCGCCAGCAGCCTGATTGTAGAGGCACCCGAGCAGTACTTC. Residues: CASSLIVEAPEQYF.

The chain has TRBV9 and TRBJ2-1; no definite D call. Germline V gene sequence: CDR1 SGDLS, CDR2 YYNGEE. This CDR3 is 14 amino acids long. V was pared by 1 base and J by 4 bases, with 9 bases between. CDR3 coding DNA: TGTGCCAGCAGCGTAAATAGCAGATACAATGAGCAGTTCTTC. Its translation: CASSVNSRYNEQFF.